Listed here are 31 T cell receptor beta chains from one sample, sequenced in a study of CXCR3-negative and CXCR3-positive naive CD8 T cells. Through 5' RACE with UMI labels, the TRB cDNA libraries were prepared. Following a re-call of the 5' RACE reads, TCRdb has one entry per CDR3 protein and lacks DNA. This table lists 40,000 to 45,000 distinct CDR3 sequences. Sample: naive CXCR3- CD8+ T cells from blood. Subset: CD45RO-CCR7+CD27+CD95- naive CD8+ T cells lacking CXCR3 (TNR3-). These TCRs come from a human donor in good health. Some clones in this sample may be carry-over from other donors' samples.

The genes are TRBV6-4 and TRBJ2-2; TCRdb reports TRBD1, a call that lacks DNA to check it against. Germline CDR1 and CDR2: MRHNA and SNTAGT. The CDR3 is 15 residues long. The CDR3 protein is CASSDSTGDTGELFF.

V is TRBV19 and J is TRBJ2-7; the TCRdb D gene call, TRBD2, has no DNA to confirm it. CDR1 is LNHDA and CDR2 is SQIVND in the germline V gene (reference sequence). CDR3 size: 13 residues. The CDR3: CASGAGSSYEQYF.

V is TRBV29-1 and J is TRBJ2-3; TCRdb returns TRBD1, unconfirmable since there is no DNA. Per the germline V gene, CDR1 is SQVTM and CDR2 is ANQGSEA. The CDR3 extends over 14 amino acids. This CDR3 is CSVGKRGFTDTQYF.

The genes are TRBV29-1 and TRBJ2-1. The germline gives CDR1 SQVTM, CDR2 ANQGSEA. This CDR3 has 11 residues. The CDR3: CSVGKLVEQFF.

CDR3 sequence: CASSQTSGAYNEQFF. V and J are TRBV4-3 and TRBJ2-1; TCRdb selects TRBD2, and the lack of DNA leaves this call unchecked. The CDR3 consists of 15 residues. From germline, CDR1 is LGHNA and CDR2 YSLEER.

The genes are TRBV12-3 or TRBV12-4 and TRBJ2-7; no DNA is available, so the TRBD1 call from TCRdb remains unchecked. The CDR3 contains 12 residues. The CDR3 spells CASGGQRYEQYF.

The genes are TRBV21-1 and TRBJ2-7; no DNA is available, so the TRBD1 call from TCRdb remains unchecked. TRBV21-1 is a known pseudogene. The CDR3 totals 15 residues. The CDR3 region is CASSKVAGWWYEQYF.

The chain carries TRBV29-1 and TRBJ2-3; TCRdb's D gene call, TRBD1, goes unchecked for lack of DNA. The CDR3 is made up of 12 amino acids. Per the germline V gene, CDR1 is SQVTM and CDR2 is ANQGSEA. CDR3 sequence reads: CSSWGVTDTQYF.

The chain joins TRBV11-2 to TRBJ2-3; TCRdb's D call, TRBD1, is unchecked because there is no DNA. Germline values: CDR1 SGHAT, CDR2 FQNNGV. The CDR3 spans 15 residues. This CDR3 reads CASSEGQGWADTQYF. The whole variable domain, filled in from reference TRBV11-2 and TRBJ2-3, reads EAGVAQSPRYKIIEKRQSVAFWCNPISGHATLYWYQQILGQGPKLLIQFQNNGVVDDSQLPKDRFSAERLKGVDSTLKIQPAKLEDSAVYLCASSEGQGWADTQYFGPGTRLTVL.

The chain employs TRBV7-2 and TRBJ1-2; the D gene TCRdb calls, TRBD1, cannot be checked with no DNA. The CDR3 length is 14 residues. Germline V gene data show CDR1 as SGHTA and CDR2 as FQGNSA. CDR3 sequence: CATRGLTGFPGYTF.

This chain links TRBV7-9 with TRBJ1-2. This CDR3 has 15 residues. Germline V CDR1 and CDR2: SEHNR, FQNEAQ (reference sequence). Here the CDR3 reads CASSTFLQLGVGYTF.

V is TRBV12-3 or TRBV12-4 and J is TRBJ1-5; TCRdb lists TRBD1, though no DNA is available to test this call. The CDR3 spans 14 residues. The CDR3 reads CASSGTGGDQPQHF.

The chain uses TRBV7-9 and TRBJ2-1; absent DNA, TCRdb's TRBD2 call cannot be checked. The CDR3 loop spans 16 amino acids. Germline loops: CDR1 SEHNR, CDR2 FQNEAQ (reference sequence). This CDR3 is CASSRGLAGGGYEQFF.

The chain links TRBV7-9 to TRBJ2-6; no DNA is available, so the TRBD1 call from TCRdb remains unchecked. Germline CDR1 and CDR2: SEHNR and FQNEAQ (reference sequence). This CDR3 region has 16 residues. The CDR3 is CASSSTGVAGANVLTF.

This chain connects TRBV7-2 to TRBJ2-1; the TCRdb D gene call, TRBD2, has no DNA to confirm it. The CDR3 consists of 13 residues. Looked up from germline, CDR1 is SGHTA and CDR2 is FQGNSA. CDR3 sequence reads: CASGTSGDNEQFF.

The rearrangement links TRBV7-9 to TRBJ1-1. From germline, CDR1 is SEHNR and CDR2 FQNEAQ (reference sequence). The CDR3 is 15 amino acids. The CDR3 protein is CASSLAMAENTEAFF.

This chain connects TRBV6-5 to TRBJ2-7; TCRdb reports TRBD1, a call that lacks DNA to check it against. CDR1 and CDR2 (germline): MNHEY, SVGAGI. This CDR3 spans 16 amino acids. The CDR3 loop reads CASSSVIGDGNYEQYF.

This sequence joins TRBV7-9 and TRBJ2-1; TCRdb outputs TRBD1, but without DNA this stays unchecked. This CDR3 is 12 amino acids long. Germline CDR1 SEHNR, CDR2 FQNEAQ (reference sequence). The CDR3 is CASSLGLRDKIF.

This chain uses TRBV28 with TRBJ1-2. This CDR3 spans 16 amino acids. Per germline, CDR1 MDHEN and CDR2 SYDVKM. CDR3 region: CASTLRKDRAIRGYTF.

The chain joins TRBV13 to TRBJ1-3. Looked up from germline, CDR1 is PRHDT and CDR2 is FYEKMQ (reference sequence). This CDR3 spans 15 amino acids. The CDR3 sequence is CASSRGQSSGNTIYF.

The chain uses TRBV7-2 and TRBJ2-5; TCRdb outputs TRBD1, but without DNA this stays unchecked. Germline lookup yields CDR1 SGHTA and CDR2 FQGNSA. The CDR3 loop spans 17 amino acids. CDR3 residues: CASSLVVGRGRKETQYF. The full variable domain, its missing parts supplied by reference TRBV7-2 and TRBJ2-5, is GAGVSQSPSNKVTEKGKDVELRCDPISGHTALYWYRQSLGQGLEFLIYFQGNSAPDKSGLPSDRFSAERTGGSVSTLTIQRTQQEDSAVYLCASSLVVGRGRKETQYFGPGTRLLVL.

V usage is TRBV6-2 or TRBV6-3 and J usage is TRBJ2-2; checking the TCRdb D call of TRBD1 is not possible without DNA. Per germline, CDR1 MNHEY and CDR2 SVGEGT. The CDR3 length is 16 residues. CDR3: CASSPGGDMNTGELFF.

The chain joins TRBV7-8 to TRBJ2-7; TCRdb reports TRBD1, a call that lacks DNA to check it against. Germline values: CDR1 SGHVS, CDR2 FQNEAQ. The CDR3 consists of 12 residues. The CDR3 sequence: CASSPGVFEQYF.

The chain's CDR3 is CAISDVGDRGYNEQFF. This rearrangement joins TRBV10-3 to TRBJ2-1; TCRdb indicates TRBD1, and absent DNA this call remains unverified. This CDR3 region has 16 residues. From germline, CDR1 is ENHRY and CDR2 SYGVKD.

This chain uses TRBV10-2 with TRBJ2-5; TCRdb indicates TRBD2, and absent DNA this call remains unverified. This CDR3 is built from 15 residues. Germline V gene lookup returns CDR1 WSHSY and CDR2 SAAADI. The chain's CDR3 is CASSESTSPQETQYF.

The chain recombines TRBV6-2 or TRBV6-3 with TRBJ1-4. This CDR3 contains 14 residues. Germline values: CDR1 MNHEY, CDR2 SVGEGT. The CDR3 sequence is CASSLYGSNEKLFF.

This chain links TRBV7-9 with TRBJ2-7. The CDR3 loop spans 13 amino acids. From germline, CDR1 is SEHNR and CDR2 FQNEAQ (reference sequence). CDR3 in amino acids: CASSLGVDREQYF.

The rearrangement uses TRBV12-3 or TRBV12-4 and TRBJ2-5; TCRdb selects TRBD2, and the lack of DNA leaves this call unchecked. There are 14 residues in the CDR3. CDR3: CASSLDSGVETQYF.

The rearrangement uses TRBV11-2 and TRBJ2-7; TCRdb's assignment of TRBD1 cannot be checked, as there is no DNA. CDR3 size: 12 residues. Germline values: CDR1 SGHAT, CDR2 FQNNGV. CDR3 sequence reads: CASSSLIYEQYF.

The chain links TRBV27 to TRBJ1-2; the D gene TCRdb calls, TRBD1, cannot be checked with no DNA. Germline values: CDR1 MNHEY, CDR2 SMNVEV (reference sequence). This CDR3 spans 16 amino acids. The CDR3 spells CARARNRVAPIYGYTF.

Measured by frequency, this clonotype is medium-sized. This rearrangement joins TRBV29-1 to TRBJ2-2. The CDR3 spans 12 residues. CDR1 and CDR2 (germline): SQVTM, ANQGSEA. Here the CDR3 reads CSVVADTGELFF.